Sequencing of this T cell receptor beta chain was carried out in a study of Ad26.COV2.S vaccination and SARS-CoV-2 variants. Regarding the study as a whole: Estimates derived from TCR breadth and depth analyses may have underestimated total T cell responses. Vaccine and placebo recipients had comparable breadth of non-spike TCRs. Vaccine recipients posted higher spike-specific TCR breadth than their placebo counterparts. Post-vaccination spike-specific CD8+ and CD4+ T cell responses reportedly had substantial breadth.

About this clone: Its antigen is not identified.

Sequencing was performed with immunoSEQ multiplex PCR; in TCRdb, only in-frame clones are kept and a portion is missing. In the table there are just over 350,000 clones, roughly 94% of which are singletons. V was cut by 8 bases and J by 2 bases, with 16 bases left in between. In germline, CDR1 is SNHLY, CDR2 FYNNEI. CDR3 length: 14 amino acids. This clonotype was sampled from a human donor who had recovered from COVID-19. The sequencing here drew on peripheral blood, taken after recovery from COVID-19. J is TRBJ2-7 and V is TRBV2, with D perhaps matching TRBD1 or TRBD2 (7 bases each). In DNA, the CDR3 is TGTGCCAGCTCGCTGACAGGGAGGGCCTACGAGCAGTACTTC. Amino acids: CASSLTGRAYEQYF.